Described below is a single TCR beta chain sequence and its context. Antigen: not known. The source of the sample is a study of cytomegalovirus exposure and HLA in healthy donors. For the study at large: Per a later analysis, the 550 to 850 first-cohort and about 120 validation repertoires shared one platform.

The junction had 9 bases not matched to a gene; V was cut back by 4 bases and J by 6 bases. The germline CDR1 and CDR2 sequences are SGHVS and FQNEAQ. This CDR3 has 15 amino acids. Whole-study findings and limits: Testing in vitro showed three CMV-associated chains specific for CMV antigens.

A roughly 120-subject validation cohort, separate from the approximately 670-subject first cohort, supplied the donors. This table comes from immunoSEQ multiplex PCR, and its TCRdb copy is limited to in-frame clones, with some not included. The table has about 170,000 clones, approximately 89% seen once. The sequence came from a woman between 18 and 29 years old in good health and CMV-seropositive. The chain employs TRBV7-8 and TRBJ2-3, with 8 bases matching TRBD1. The source material was PBMCs. The CDR3 bases are TGTGCCAGCAGCTGGGGGGCAGGGGGCATTGATACGCAGTATTTT. It is translated as CASSWGAGGIDTQYF.